One and the same sample provided the 25 T cell receptor beta chains below, sequenced in a study of regulatory T cells in long-lasting Graves disease. Construction of TCR beta libraries relied on iRepertoire HTBI primers and on Arm-PCR targeting CDR3 regions. Each CDR3 protein is one row after TCRdb ran MiXCR on the multiplex PCR reads. Of about 420,000 distinct CDR3 sequences listed, about 16% were seen once; the top ten hold 20% to 25%. Time point in this sample: newly diagnosed GD, antithyroid drugs for less than 3 months. Generation of the TCR library employed RNA extracted from PBMCs. The sample also formed part of further work on T cells in Graves' hyperthyroidism and ophthalmopathy.

Sequenced here: peripheral blood mononuclear cells (PBMCs), sampled at new diagnosis, from a patient treated with antithyroid drugs. All receptors come from a woman aged 18-30 years with Graves disease.

In regard to this clonotype: One base away lies a much larger clone, so this may be a sequencing read error. The rearrangement uses TRBV7-8 and TRBJ2-6, with a tentative D call TRBD1 (5 bases). CDR3 length: 16 residues. Per the germline V gene, CDR1 is SGHVS and CDR2 is FQNEAQ. In DNA form, the CDR3 reads TGTGCCAGCAGGAACAATCGAGGCACTGGGGCCAACGTCCTGGCTTTC. Translated: CASRNNRGTGANVLAF.

Only a few counts were recorded for this clonotype. This chain links TRBV19 with TRBJ1-5; no clear D gene. Trimming cost V 6 bases and J 11 bases, with 14 bases left between them. CDR3 length: 12 residues. The germline V gene encodes CDR1 LNHDA and CDR2 SQIVND (reference sequence). The CDR3 region is CASSHPLGSQHF. In DNA, the CDR3 is TGTGCCAGTAGCCACCCGCTGGGGTCCCAGCATTTT.

The chain is built from TRBV12-3 or TRBV12-4 and TRBJ2-2; 7 bases fit TRBD2. J gave up 4 bases and V 9 bases, and 14 bases lay outside the gene matches. The CDR3 sequence is 16 residues long. The CDR3 DNA reads as TGTGCCAGTTGGGAGGGCCTAGGGCGGGCCACCGGGGAGCTGTTTTTT. It is translated as CASWEGLGRATGELFF.

This clonotype was seen more than once but under ten times. The chain carries TRBV10-3 and TRBJ2-7; D remains ambiguous. Trimming took off 3 bases at V and 4 bases at J, with 7 bases between the two ends. This CDR3 region has 12 residues. CDR1 and CDR2 (germline): ENHRY, SYGVKD. The chain's CDR3 is CAISDKPYEQYF. For the CDR3, the DNA is TGTGCCATCAGTGACAAACCATACGAGCAGTACTTC.

This chain joins TRBV10-1 and TRBJ2-7; D remains unclear. Per germline, CDR1 WNHNN and CDR2 SYGVQD (reference sequence). This CDR3 comprises 13 residues. Trimming took 0 bases from V and 5 from J, leaving 8 bases between them. CDR3 sequence: CASSESLRDEQYF. CDR3 DNA: TGCGCCAGCAGTGAGTCGCTACGGGACGAGCAGTACTTC.

The V gene is TRBV15, the J gene TRBJ2-3, with D unclear. There are 16 residues in the CDR3. CDR1 is LNHNV and CDR2 is YYDKDF in the germline V gene (reference sequence). V lost 0 bases to trimming and J lost 2 bases, with 12 bases between them. This CDR3 is CATSRDPQLPTDTQYF. CDR3 DNA sequence: TGTGCCACCAGCAGAGATCCGCAATTACCCACAGATACGCAGTATTTT.

This clonotype occurred many times. Germline is not matched at one junction end, which may reflect a read error. The chain has TRBV28 and TRBJ1-1; D not resolved. Germline CDR1 MDHEN, CDR2 SYDVKM. The CDR3 spans 14 residues. The CDR3 loop is CASRVTEVNTGAFF. CDR3 DNA: TGTGCCAGCAGGGTGACGGAGGTGAACACTGGAGCTTTCTTT.

At least ten counts were recorded for this clonotype. The chain links TRBV28 to TRBJ1-5; D remains ambiguous. The CDR3 loop spans 13 amino acids. Germline lookup yields CDR1 MDHEN and CDR2 SYDVKM. V dropped 8 bases and J dropped 7 bases, with 15 bases sitting between them. In DNA, the CDR3 is TGTGCCAGCTGCCCCGGCCGTGGACAGCCCCAGCATTTT. Its translation is CASCPGRGQPQHF.

This clonotype was recorded many times. The chain has TRBV7-2 and TRBJ2-3; D is uncertain. CDR3 size: 15 residues. V lost 1 base to trimming and J lost 2 bases, with 10 bases between them. CDR1 SGHTA and CDR2 FQGNSA come from the germline V gene. The CDR3 coding sequence is TGTGCCAGCAGCTTAGTGGCCACCTCCACAGATACGCAGTATTTT. Amino acids: CASSLVATSTDTQYF.

This clonotype has a handful of counts. The V call is TRBV6-2 or TRBV6-3, the J call TRBJ2-7, with D perhaps matching TRBD1 or TRBD2 (5 bases each). CDR1 and CDR2 from the germline V gene are MNHEY and SVGEGT. This CDR3 region has 13 residues. The V end lost 6 bases, the J end lost 5 bases, and 14 bases lay between the germline ends. CDR3 DNA: TGTGCCAGCAGGGGACGGTATAGCCACGAGCAGTACTTC. Translating gives CASRGRYSHEQYF.

J is TRBJ2-4 and V is TRBV6-1, with a possible D match to TRBD1 (5 bases). Germline V CDR1 and CDR2: MNHNS, SASEGT. CDR3 length: 13 amino acids. With 6 bases removed from V and 4 bases from J, the gap between germline ends came to 10 bases. The chain's CDR3 is CASSDYRKNIQYF. In DNA form, the CDR3 reads TGTGCCAGCAGCGATTACAGGAAAAACATTCAGTACTTC.

The V gene is TRBV28, the J gene TRBJ1-4; 9 bases line up with TRBD1. In germline, CDR1 is MDHEN, CDR2 SYDVKM. The CDR3 consists of 15 residues. V shed 6 bases, J shed 7 bases, and the junction held 9 bases outside the gene matches. CDR3 nucleotide sequence: TGTGCCAGCAGCCCCCCGGGACAGGGCAGTGAAAAACTGTTTTTT. This translates into CASSPPGQGSEKLFF.

This clonotype was detected ten times or more. V is TRBV18 and J is TRBJ2-7, with 7 bases lining up with TRBD2. V was clipped by 3 bases and J by 2 bases; unmatched bases: 13. This CDR3 has 17 amino acids. Germline CDR1 is KGHSH and CDR2 is LQKENI. The CDR3 region is CASSPGTGGLGPYEQYF. CDR3 coding DNA: TGTGCCAGCTCACCGGGGACGGGAGGACTAGGGCCCTACGAGCAGTACTTC.

In this sample, this clonotype turned up many times. V usage is TRBV29-1 and J usage is TRBJ2-3, with TRBD2 identical over 15 bases. With 7 bases clipped from V and 1 base from J, the junction kept 18 bases outside the gene matches. The CDR3 loop spans 20 amino acids. Germline V gene sequence: CDR1 SQVTM, CDR2 ANQGSEA. In DNA form, the CDR3 reads TGCAGCGGGACCGGGTCGGGACTAGCGGGAGGTCTTTCGGGCACAGATACGCAGTATTTT. Amino acids: CSGTGSGLAGGLSGTDTQYF.

Regarding this clonotype: This likely reflects a read error, since a far larger clone is one base away. This sequence joins TRBV10-3 and TRBJ2-3; TRBD2 might be the D (6 bases). Germline CDR1 reads ENHRY; CDR2 reads SYGVKD. There are 13 residues in the CDR3. The CDR3 sequence is CANSPTSSDTQYF. CDR3 DNA: TGTGCCAACAGTCCTACTAGCTCAGATACGCAGTATTTT.

This chain uses TRBV12-3 or TRBV12-4 with TRBJ1-1; perhaps TRBD1 as D (5 bases). The CDR3 runs 15 residues. Trimming took 3 bases from V and 1 from J, leaving 12 bases between them. CDR3 in amino acids: CASSFEGGGNTEAFF. The CDR3 DNA sequence: TGTGCCAGCAGTTTCGAGGGCGGGGGGAACACTGAAGCTTTCTTT.

This clonotype was found a few times. J is TRBJ2-1 and V is TRBV10-1, with D perhaps matching TRBD1 (6 bases). Trimming shortened V by 3 bases and J by 4 bases, and 13 bases separated the two germline ends. The CDR3 runs 15 residues. Germline V gene sequence: CDR1 WNHNN, CDR2 SYGVQD (reference sequence). The CDR3, as DNA: TGCGCCAGCAGTGAAGGTCAGGGGATATACAATGAGCAGTTCTTC. The encoded protein is CASSEGQGIYNEQFF.

This clonotype was detected once. The V gene is TRBV20-1, the J gene TRBJ2-1; 8 bases fit TRBD1. CDR1 and CDR2 (germline): DFQATT, SNEGSKA (reference sequence). The CDR3 contains 16 residues. J gave up 7 bases and V 6 bases, and 17 bases lay outside the gene matches. CDR3 DNA sequence: TGCAGTGCCCTGGACCTCGGGAGACAGGGGCGTAATGAGCAGTTCTTC. It yields the protein CSALDLGRQGRNEQFF.

This clonotype was recorded many times. This chain joins TRBV28 and TRBJ1-5, with D perhaps TRBD1 (5 bases). CDR1 and CDR2 (germline): MDHEN, SYDVKM. The V end was cut by 6 bases, the J end by 7 bases, with 16 bases between. The CDR3 length is 14 residues. The CDR3 sequence: CASSRGGLRQPQHF. CDR3 in DNA: TGTGCCAGCAGCCGGGGGGGGTTGAGACAGCCCCAGCATTTT.

In its sample, this clonotype was seen many times. The chain couples TRBV29-1 to TRBJ2-7; TRBD2 agrees at 7 bases. Germline lookup yields CDR1 SQVTM and CDR2 ANQGSEA. CDR3 length: 13 amino acids. The V and J ends lost 4 bases and 6 bases, in that order; junction bases with no gene match: 9. CDR3 in DNA: TGCAGCGTTGGGGGGGGACGTGGATCCGAGCAGTACTTC. Protein product: CSVGGGRGSEQYF.

This clonotype was detected ten times or more. The chain employs TRBV28 and TRBJ2-4; TRBD2 matches at 12 bases. CDR1 and CDR2 from the germline V gene are MDHEN and SYDVKM. Trimming removed 5 bases from V and 3 bases from J; junction bases left unmatched: 5. The CDR3 consists of 16 residues. Here the CDR3 reads CASSGTSGPIKNIQYF. CDR3 DNA sequence: TGTGCCAGCAGTGGGACTAGCGGGCCAATCAAAAACATTCAGTACTTC.

This chain links TRBV19 with TRBJ2-1; 11 bases agree with TRBD2. This CDR3 is 12 amino acids long. CDR1 and CDR2 from the germline V gene are LNHDA and SQIVND (reference sequence). V lost 11 bases, J lost 7 bases, and 4 bases stayed unmatched. The CDR3 region is CAPLAGENEQFF. The CDR3 DNA sequence: TGTGCCCCACTAGCGGGAGAGAATGAGCAGTTCTTC.

This clonotype was seen ten or more times. The chain employs TRBV6-1 and TRBJ2-7; D may correspond to TRBD1 or TRBD2 (7 bases each). Deletions cut 0 bases from V and 0 bases from J, with 18 bases between. This CDR3 spans 18 amino acids. From germline, CDR1 is MNHNS and CDR2 SASEGT. Written as DNA, the CDR3 is TGTGCCAGCAGTGAAGCGGGGGGAGGGACAGCGAGCTCCTACGAGCAGTACTTC. It codes for CASSEAGGGTASSYEQYF.

The sample holds one count of this clonotype. A much bigger clone sits one base away, suggesting this may be a read error. Without the conserved terminal phenylalanine or tryptophan, this CDR3 likely stems from a read error. This chain joins TRBV2 and TRBJ2-7, with D unresolved. V was trimmed by 4 bases and J by 6 bases, leaving 7 bases between them. The V gene's germline CDR1 is SNHLY and CDR2 FYNNEI. This CDR3 spans 11 amino acids. CDR3 nucleotide sequence: TGTGCCAGCAGTGGACTGGGCGAGCAGTACCTC. Its translation: CASSGLGEQYL.

This clonotype was detected ten times or more. This chain joins TRBV29-1 and TRBJ2-2; 8 bases are a match to TRBD2. The CDR3 length is 13 residues. V gave up 7 bases and J gave up 3 bases; unmatched junction bases: 4. Per the germline V gene, CDR1 is SQVTM and CDR2 is ANQGSEA. The chain's CDR3 is CSAGTRYTGELFF. The CDR3 nucleotides read TGCAGCGCCGGGACTAGGTACACCGGGGAGCTGTTTTTT.